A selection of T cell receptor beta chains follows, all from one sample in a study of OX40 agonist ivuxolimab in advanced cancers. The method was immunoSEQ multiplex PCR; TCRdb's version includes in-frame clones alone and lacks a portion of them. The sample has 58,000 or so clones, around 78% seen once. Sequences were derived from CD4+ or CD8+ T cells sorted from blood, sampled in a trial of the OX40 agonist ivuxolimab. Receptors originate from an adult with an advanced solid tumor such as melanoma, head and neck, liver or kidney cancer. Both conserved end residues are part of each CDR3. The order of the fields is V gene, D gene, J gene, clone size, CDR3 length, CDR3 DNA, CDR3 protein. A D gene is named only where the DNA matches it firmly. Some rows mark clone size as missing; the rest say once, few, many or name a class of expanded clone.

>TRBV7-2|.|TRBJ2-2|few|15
TGTGCCAGCAGCTTAGGGGTGACTACGATAACGGAGCTGTTTTTT
CASSLGVTTITELFF
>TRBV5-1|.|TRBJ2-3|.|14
TGCGCCAGCGGTCCTGAGCGCCCAACAGATACGCAGTATTTT
CASGPERPTDTQYF
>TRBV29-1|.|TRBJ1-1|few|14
TGCAGCGTTACCGGGACACACAGGGACACTGAAGCTTTCTTT
CSVTGTHRDTEAFF
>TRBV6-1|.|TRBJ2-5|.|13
TGTGCCAGCAGTGAAATTGGGAGAGAGACCCAGTACTTC
CASSEIGRETQYF
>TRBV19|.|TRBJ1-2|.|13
TGTGCCAGTAGTGCGACGCCTAACTATGGCTACACCTTC
CASSATPNYGYTF
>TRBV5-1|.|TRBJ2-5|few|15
TGCGCCAGCTTCGAAACGGGGAACGAACGAGAGACCCAGTACTTC
CASFETGNERETQYF
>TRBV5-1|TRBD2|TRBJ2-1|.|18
TGCGCCAGCAGCTTGGAAGTAGCGGGGGCCTCCTCCTACAATGAGCAGTTCTTC
CASSLEVAGASSYNEQFF
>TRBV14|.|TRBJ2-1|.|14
TGTGCCAGCAGCCAAGATGTGGCCACCAATGAGCAGTTCTTC
CASSQDVATNEQFF
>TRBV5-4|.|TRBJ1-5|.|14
TGTGCCAGCAGCTTGGGGGGTACAGATCAGCCCCAGCATTTT
CASSLGGTDQPQHF
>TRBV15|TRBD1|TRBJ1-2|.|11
TGTGCCATACAGGGGAAGGATGGCTACACCTTC
CAIQGKDGYTF
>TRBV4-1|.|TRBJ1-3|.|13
TGCGCCAGCAGCCCCCTGATAGGAAACACCATATATTTT
CASSPLIGNTIYF
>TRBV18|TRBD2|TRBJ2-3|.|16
TGTGCCAGCTCACCCTTGTCTAGCGGGGGACCCGATACGCAGTATTTT
CASSPLSSGGPDTQYF
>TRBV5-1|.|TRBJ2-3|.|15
TGCGCCAGCAGCCAGGGGGGGCCGGGCACAGATACGCAGTATTTT
CASSQGGPGTDTQYF
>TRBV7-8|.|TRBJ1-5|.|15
TGTGCCAGCGGAGAGGTTCCCTATAGCAATCAGCCCCAGCATTTT
CASGEVPYSNQPQHF
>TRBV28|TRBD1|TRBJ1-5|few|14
TGTGCCAGCTCTCCCCCCGGGACAGATCAGCCCCAGCATTTT
CASSPPGTDQPQHF
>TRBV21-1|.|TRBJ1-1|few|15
TGTGCCAGCAGCAAATCCAGGGTGACGAACACTGAAGCTTTCTTT
CASSKSRVTNTEAFF
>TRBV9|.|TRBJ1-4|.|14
TGTGCCAGCAGCGTCAGTGGAAGGGATGAAAAACTGTTTTTT
CASSVSGRDEKLFF
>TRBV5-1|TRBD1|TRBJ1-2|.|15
TGCGCCAGCAGCGCTGGGGGGACAGGGGGCTATGGCTACACCTTC
CASSAGGTGGYGYTF
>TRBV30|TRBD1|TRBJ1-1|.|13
TGTGCCTGGAGTGTACAGGGGGCCACTGAAGCTTTCTTT
CAWSVQGATEAFF
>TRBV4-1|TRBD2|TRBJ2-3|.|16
TGCGCCAGCAGCCAAGGGAGCGGGGGGGCCGAAGATACGCAGTATTTT
CASSQGSGGAEDTQYF
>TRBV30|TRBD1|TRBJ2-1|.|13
TGTGCCTGGAGCCCGCAAACAGGGGGCGAGCAGTTCTTC
CAWSPQTGGEQFF
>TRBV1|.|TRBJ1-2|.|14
TGCACCAGCAGCCAAGCGGGCGGCGCGGAAGGCTACACCTTC
CTSSQAGGAEGYTF
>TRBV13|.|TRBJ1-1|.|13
TGTGCCAGCAGCCTTCGGGAGAACACTGAAGCTTTCTTT
CASSLRENTEAFF
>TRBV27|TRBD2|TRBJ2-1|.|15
TGTGCCAGCATACCCCCCGGGGGGTCCTACAATGAGCAGTTCTTC
CASIPPGGSYNEQFF
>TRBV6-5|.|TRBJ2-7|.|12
TGTGCCAGCAGCCGAGGTAACTACGAGCAGTACTTC
CASSRGNYEQYF
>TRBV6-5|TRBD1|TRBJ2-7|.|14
TGTGCCAGCAGTTACTCCGACAGGGCTCAAGAGCAGTACTTC
CASSYSDRAQEQYF
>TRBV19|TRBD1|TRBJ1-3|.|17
TGTGCCAGTAGTCTCATTGGGACAGTTGATTCGGGAAACACCATATATTTT
CASSLIGTVDSGNTIYF
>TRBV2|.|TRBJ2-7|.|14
TGTGCCAGCAGTCCTGCTGAGGGCTCCTACGAGCAGTACTTC
CASSPAEGSYEQYF
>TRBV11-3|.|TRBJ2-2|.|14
TGTGCCAGCAGCCCCCTAAGGAACACCGGGGAGCTGTTTTTT
CASSPLRNTGELFF
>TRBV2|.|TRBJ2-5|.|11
TGTGCCAGCAGTGAAGCGGAGACCCAGTACTTC
CASSEAETQYF